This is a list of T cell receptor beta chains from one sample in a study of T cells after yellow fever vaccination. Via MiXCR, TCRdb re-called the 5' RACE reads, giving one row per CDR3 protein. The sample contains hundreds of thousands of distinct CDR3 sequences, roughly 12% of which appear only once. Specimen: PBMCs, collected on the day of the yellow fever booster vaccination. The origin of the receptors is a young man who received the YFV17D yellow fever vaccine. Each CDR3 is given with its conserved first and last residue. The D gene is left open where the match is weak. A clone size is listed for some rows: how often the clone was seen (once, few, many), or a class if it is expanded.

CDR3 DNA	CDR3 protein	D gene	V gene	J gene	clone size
TGTGCCATCAGTGCCACCGGGACCCTCTACGAGCAGTACTTC	CAISATGTLYEQYF	-	TRBV10-3	TRBJ2-7	few
TGTGCCAGCAATGGTAGGAACTCTGGGGCCAACGTCCTGACTTTC	CASNGRNSGANVLTF	-	TRBV12-3/TRBV12-4	TRBJ2-6	-
TGTGCCAGCAGCCCACAGGGAAATCCATCTGGAAACACCATATATTTT	CASSPQGNPSGNTIYF	-	TRBV6-1	TRBJ1-3	-
TGTGCCAGCAGCCAATACCCATGGGGTGGCTACACCTTC	CASSQYPWGGYTF	-	TRBV14	TRBJ1-2	-
TGTGCCAGCCATTCTACAGGGGGCCTTGAGCCCCAGCATTTT	CASHSTGGLEPQHF	TRBD1	TRBV2	TRBJ1-5	few
TGCAGTGCCGCACCACCAAAAAGCAATCAGCCCCAGCATTTT	CSAAPPKSNQPQHF	-	TRBV20-1	TRBJ1-5	-
TGTGCCAGCAGTTTTGAACGGGGGGGCATTCAGTACTTC	CASSFERGGIQYF	TRBD2	TRBV27	TRBJ2-4	-
TGTGCCACCAGCAGAGAAGGGGGGGCCGACAGGGCCAGCTACGAGCAGTACTTC	CATSREGGADRASYEQYF	-	TRBV15	TRBJ2-7	few
TGTGCCAGCAGCTCCCGTCCCCTTAGCGGGAGGACTACAGGCGGGGAGCTGTTTTTT	CASSSRPLSGRTTGGELFF	TRBD2	TRBV6-2/TRBV6-3	TRBJ2-2	-
TGCAGCGTTGGGGCGTCGAAGGATACGCAGTATTTT	CSVGASKDTQYF	-	TRBV29-1	TRBJ2-3	-
TGTGCCAGTAGTCAGCGTCCCAGGGGGGAAAAACTGTTTTTT	CASSQRPRGEKLFF	TRBD1	TRBV19	TRBJ1-4	few
TGCAGTGCGTCCGGGACAGGTAATCAGCCCCAGCATTTT	CSASGTGNQPQHF	TRBD1	TRBV20-1	TRBJ1-5	few
TGTGCTACCCGAGGGAGCTCCTACAATGAGCAGTTCTTC	CATRGSSYNEQFF	-	TRBV27	TRBJ2-1	-
TGCAGCGTCGGGCAGGGCGGGGAGGCCTACGAGCAGTACTTC	CSVGQGGEAYEQYF	-	TRBV29-1	TRBJ2-7	few
TGTGCCAGCAGTTTATCGCCGAGAGAAACCTACGAGCAGTACTTC	CASSLSPRETYEQYF	-	TRBV27	TRBJ2-7	few
TGCAGTGCTAGTCCCAGATTCGGGGGCTACACCTTC	CSASPRFGGYTF	-	TRBV20-1	TRBJ1-2	few
TGTGCCAGCAACCAGTTAAGGTCCCTGAACACTGAAGCTTTCTTT	CASNQLRSLNTEAFF	-	TRBV3-1	TRBJ1-1	-
TGTGCCAGCAGTTGGGACGGCCTACGGGCCGGGGAGCTGTTTTTT	CASSWDGLRAGELFF	-	TRBV2	TRBJ2-2	few
TGTGCCAGCAAATTCTTGGGGGAGAACACCGGGGAGCTGTTTTTT	CASKFLGENTGELFF	-	TRBV27	TRBJ2-2	few
TGCAGCGTTGGCGACTCCTACGAGCAGTACTTC	CSVGDSYEQYF	-	TRBV29-1	TRBJ2-7	many
TGTGCCAGCAGCCCGGGAGGCCCCTCCTACAATGAGCAGTTCTTC	CASSPGGPSYNEQFF	TRBD2	TRBV5-4	TRBJ2-1	-
TGCGCCAGCAGCTTGGCCGGTCCACCAGGGGAGCTGTTTTTT	CASSLAGPPGELFF	-	TRBV5-1	TRBJ2-2	many
TGTGCCAGCAGCTGGCGGGGACTAGCGGCCTACAATGAGCAGTTCTTC	CASSWRGLAAYNEQFF	TRBD2	TRBV5-6	TRBJ2-1	-
TGCGCCAGCAGCGAGGGGACAGGTCCGAATCAGCCCCAGCATTTT	CASSEGTGPNQPQHF	TRBD1	TRBV5-1	TRBJ1-5	few
TGCAGTGCTAGTCTAGCGGGGTGGGACAATGAGCAGTTCTTC	CSASLAGWDNEQFF	TRBD2	TRBV20-1	TRBJ2-1	-
TGCAGTGAGCTACTAGCGGGAACAGAGACCCAGTACTTC	CSELLAGTETQYF	TRBD2	TRBV20-1	TRBJ2-5	-
TGTGCCAGCAGCTTGAGGACAGGGGACACCGGGGAGCTGTTTTTT	CASSLRTGDTGELFF	TRBD1	TRBV7-2	TRBJ2-2	few
TGTGCCAGCAGCTTCGGATCCCCCAGCGCCAATCAGCCCCAGCATTTT	CASSFGSPSANQPQHF	-	TRBV7-6	TRBJ1-5	many
TGCGCCAGCAGCCAAGATGGCAGGGGTCGAGCCGAGCAGTACTTC	CASSQDGRGRAEQYF	-	TRBV4-3	TRBJ2-7	-
TGTGCCAGCAGCCGCGGGGGGGGATCAGTATCCTACGAGCAGTACTTC	CASSRGGGSVSYEQYF	-	TRBV21-1	TRBJ2-7	few
TGTGCCAGCAGCTCCCCCAAGGAGGGGGATACGCAGTATTTT	CASSSPKEGDTQYF	-	TRBV5-5	TRBJ2-3	-
TGTGCCAGCAGCGTCTTGAGGGTTCAAGAGACCCAGTACTTC	CASSVLRVQETQYF	-	TRBV7-8	TRBJ2-5	few
TGTGCCAGCAGCACGACAGGGGAAGCTTTCTTT	CASSTTGEAFF	TRBD1	TRBV7-2	TRBJ1-1	-
TGTGCCAGCAGCTTGATAGGAAGCGGCTCCTACGAGCAGTACTTC	CASSLIGSGSYEQYF	-	TRBV5-5	TRBJ2-7	-
TGCAGCGTCAAGGGGGGACAGGCCTACGAGCAGTACTTC	CSVKGGQAYEQYF	TRBD1	TRBV29-1	TRBJ2-7	few
TGTGCCATCAGTGAGTCCGTGAACACCGGGGAGCTGTTTTTT	CAISESVNTGELFF	-	TRBV10-3	TRBJ2-2	-
TGTGCCAGCAGCCCCAGACAGGCCTACGAGCAGTACTTC	CASSPRQAYEQYF	-	TRBV7-2	TRBJ2-7	few
TGTGCCAGCAGCCAAACGAGGGCGAACACCGGGGAGCTGTTTTTT	CASSQTRANTGELFF	-	TRBV7-2	TRBJ2-2	-
TGCGCCAGCACAACTAGCGGGAGTTGGAATGAGCAGTTCTTC	CASTTSGSWNEQFF	TRBD2	TRBV5-1	TRBJ2-1	-
TGCAGTGCTAGCCGAGGCGATGACGGGCAGTACTTC	CSASRGDDGQYF	-	TRBV20-1	TRBJ2-7	many
TGTGCCAGCAGCAGATATACCCAGCCCCAGCATTTT	CASSRYTQPQHF	-	TRBV12-3/TRBV12-4	TRBJ1-5	-
TGTGCCAGCAGCTTCTCGGGACAGCTGCCCGAGCAGTACTTC	CASSFSGQLPEQYF	TRBD1	TRBV5-6	TRBJ2-7	many
TGCGCCAGCAGCCAAGGCGCGGGGACTGGAAACACCATATATTTT	CASSQGAGTGNTIYF	-	TRBV4-3	TRBJ1-3	-
TGTGCCAGCAGCTTGGACGGGAGAGAGACCCAGTACTTC	CASSLDGRETQYF	-	TRBV7-9	TRBJ2-5	many
TGCAGTGCTCCAAAGGGGGGAAACACTGAAGCTTTCTTT	CSAPKGGNTEAFF	-	TRBV20-1	TRBJ1-1	few
TGTGCCACCAGTGATTTAGGCGATACGCAGTATTTT	CATSDLGDTQYF	-	TRBV24-1	TRBJ2-3	few
TGCGCCAGCAGCCAGGGGACAGGGCGAGGGACAGATACGCAGTATTTT	CASSQGTGRGTDTQYF	TRBD1	TRBV4-3	TRBJ2-3	many
TGTGCCGCCCGACAGGGACCTAATGAAAAACTGTTTTTT	CAARQGPNEKLFF	TRBD1	TRBV10-3	TRBJ1-4	-
TGTGCCAGCAGCTCCCTACTTCCGGGACTAGCGGGAGTTCGGCAGTTCTTC	CASSSLLPGLAGVRQFF	TRBD2	TRBV5-6	TRBJ2-1	-
TGTGCCAGCAGTTTATTATCCGGGTCCGAGCAGTACTTC	CASSLLSGSEQYF	-	TRBV28	TRBJ2-7	-
TGCGCCAGCAGTTCATCTGGTCGGGGTAGCGGGAGGCCCAATGAGCAGTTCTTC	CASSSSGRGSGRPNEQFF	TRBD2	TRBV10-2	TRBJ2-1	many
TGTGCCAGTAGCATATTGTCCTCCGAAGGGTTCGGTGAGCAGTTCTTC	CASSILSSEGFGEQFF	-	TRBV19	TRBJ2-1	-
TGTGCCAGCAGGCCGTTCCGGTCAGCGAACACTGAAGCTTTCTTT	CASRPFRSANTEAFF	-	TRBV6-2/TRBV6-3	TRBJ1-1	few